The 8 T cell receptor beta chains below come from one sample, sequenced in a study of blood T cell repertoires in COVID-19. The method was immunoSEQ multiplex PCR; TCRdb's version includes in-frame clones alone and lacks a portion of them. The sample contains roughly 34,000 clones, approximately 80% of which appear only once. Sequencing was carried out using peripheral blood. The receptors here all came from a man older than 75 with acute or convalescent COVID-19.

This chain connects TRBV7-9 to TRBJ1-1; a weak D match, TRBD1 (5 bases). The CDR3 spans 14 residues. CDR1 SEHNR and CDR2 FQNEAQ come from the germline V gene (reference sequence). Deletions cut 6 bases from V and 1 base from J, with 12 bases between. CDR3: CASSRDWSNTEAFF. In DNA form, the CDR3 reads TGTGCCAGCAGTCGGGACTGGTCGAACACTGAAGCTTTCTTT. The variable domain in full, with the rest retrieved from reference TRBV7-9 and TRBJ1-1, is DTGVSQNPRHKITKRGQNVTFRCDPISEHNRLYWYRQTLGQGPEFLTYFQNEAQLEKSRLLSDRFSAERPKGSFSTLEIQRTEQGDSAMYLCASSRDWSNTEAFFGQGTRLTVV.

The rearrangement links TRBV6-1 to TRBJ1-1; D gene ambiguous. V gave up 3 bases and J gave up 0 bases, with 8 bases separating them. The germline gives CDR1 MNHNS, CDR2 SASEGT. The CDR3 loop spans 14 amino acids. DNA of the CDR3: TGTGCCAGCAGTGACAGGTATTTGAACACTGAAGCTTTCTTT. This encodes CASSDRYLNTEAFF.

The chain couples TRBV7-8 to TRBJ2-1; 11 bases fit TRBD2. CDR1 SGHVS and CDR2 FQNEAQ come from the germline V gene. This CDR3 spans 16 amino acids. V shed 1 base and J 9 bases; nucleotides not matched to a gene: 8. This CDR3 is CASSLVGSGRAGEQFF. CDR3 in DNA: TGTGCCAGCAGCTTAGTCGGTAGCGGGAGGGCCGGTGAGCAGTTCTTC.

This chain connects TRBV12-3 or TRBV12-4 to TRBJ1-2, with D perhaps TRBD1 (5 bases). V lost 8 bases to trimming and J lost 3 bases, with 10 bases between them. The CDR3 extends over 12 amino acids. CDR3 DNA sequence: TGTGCCAGCGCAGGGTTAGACTATGGCTACACCTTC. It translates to CASAGLDYGYTF.

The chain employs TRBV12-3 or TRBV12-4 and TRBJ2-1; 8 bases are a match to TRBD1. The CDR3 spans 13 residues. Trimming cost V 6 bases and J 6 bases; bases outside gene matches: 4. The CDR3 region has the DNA TGTGCCAGCAGACGGGACAGGCGCAATGAGCAGTTCTTC. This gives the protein CASRRDRRNEQFF.

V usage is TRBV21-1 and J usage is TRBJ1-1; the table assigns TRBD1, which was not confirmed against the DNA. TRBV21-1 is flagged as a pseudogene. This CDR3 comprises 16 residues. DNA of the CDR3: TGTGCCAGCAGCAAATACGAAGGCAGGAAGAACACTGAAGCTTTCTTT. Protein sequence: CASSKYEGRKNTEAFF.

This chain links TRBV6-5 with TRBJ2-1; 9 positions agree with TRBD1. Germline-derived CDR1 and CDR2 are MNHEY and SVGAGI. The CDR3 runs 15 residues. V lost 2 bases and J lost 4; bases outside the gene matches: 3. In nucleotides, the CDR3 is TGTGCCAGCAGTTACGGAGGGACAGGGTACAATGAGCAGTTCTTC. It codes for CASSYGGTGYNEQFF.

The CDR3 loop is CASSQGTGEVREQYF. CDR3 DNA: TGTGCCAGCAGCCAAGGGACAGGTGAAGTTCGGGAGCAGTACTTC. The rearrangement uses TRBV3-1 (or the pseudogene TRBV3-2) and TRBJ2-7, with 7 positions matching TRBD1. The V and J ends lost 1 base and 7 bases, in that order; junction bases with no gene match: 10. The CDR3 sequence is 15 residues long. Germline V lookup: CDR1 LGHDT, CDR2 YNNKEL (reference sequence).